Following are 14 T cell receptor beta chains from one sample sequenced in a study of T cell responses to AZD1222 COVID-19 vaccine. The method was immunoSEQ multiplex PCR; TCRdb's version includes in-frame clones alone and lacks a portion of them. The sample has roughly 120,000 clones; 70% to 90% are singletons. Sequencing used peripheral blood, obtained on day 0 of AZD1222 vaccination. These receptors all stem from an adult in good health.

The J gene is TRBJ1-2, the V gene TRBV5-8; D unresolved. Trimming pared 4 bases from V and 4 bases from J, leaving 8 bases between. Germline V lookup: CDR1 SGHTS, CDR2 YDEGEE. The CDR3 has 12 amino acids. CDR3 amino acids: CASSPSGYGYTF. In DNA, the CDR3 is TGTGCCAGCAGCCCCTCAGGCTATGGCTACACCTTC.

The chain links TRBV19 to TRBJ1-5, with D possibly being TRBD1 (5 bases). Germline V gene sequence: CDR1 LNHDA, CDR2 SQIVND (reference sequence). Trimming removed 1 base at V and 0 bases at J, with 22 bases between. The CDR3 sequence is 20 residues long. This CDR3 reads CASSIGRGDGSLYSNQPQHF. DNA for the CDR3: TGTGCCAGTAGTATAGGCCGGGGGGACGGATCCCTTTATAGCAATCAGCCCCAGCATTTT.

V and J are TRBV24-1 and TRBJ2-5; TRBD1 or TRBD2 may be the D gene (5 bases each). The CDR3 loop spans 17 amino acids. The V gene lost 0 bases and the J gene lost 5 bases, with 18 bases spanning the gap. In germline, CDR1 is KGHDR, CDR2 SFDVKD. CDR3 loop: CATSDLKGVTSGETQYF. DNA of the CDR3: TGTGCCACCAGTGATTTGAAAGGGGTCACAAGCGGCGAGACCCAGTACTTC.

The chain uses TRBV5-4 and TRBJ2-4; 8 bases are a match to TRBD2. The CDR3 is made up of 17 amino acids. The junction had 9 bases not matched to a gene; V was cut back by 4 bases and J by 0 bases. CDR1 and CDR2 (germline): SGHNT, YYREEE (reference sequence). CDR3 region: CASSRTGGGQAKNIQYF. CDR3 coding DNA: TGTGCCAGCAGCCGAACGGGGGGGGGACAAGCCAAAAACATTCAGTACTTC. The whole variable domain, filled in from reference TRBV5-4 and TRBJ2-4, reads ETGVTQSPTHLIKTRGQQVTLRCSSQSGHNTVSWYQQALGQGPQFIFQYYREEENGRGNFPPRFSGLQFPNYSSELNVNALELDDSALYLCASSRTGGGQAKNIQYFGAGTRLSVL.

This clone was counted once. The chain combines TRBV25-1 with TRBJ1-5; D may be TRBD1 (5 bases). V was shortened by 10 bases and J by 3 bases, with 28 bases between the two germline ends. This CDR3 spans 18 amino acids. The germline V gene has CDR1 MGHDK and CDR2 SYGVNS. The CDR3 DNA is TGTGCCATGCCACCAAAGGACCGACAGAAGAGTCTCAATCAGCCCCAGCATTTT. Its translation: CAMPPKDRQKSLNQPQHF.

The chain couples TRBV9 to TRBJ1-1; weak D call: TRBD1 (6 bases). The CDR3 is made up of 13 amino acids. V lost 2 bases, J lost 5 bases, and 10 bases lay in between. The germline CDR1 and CDR2 sequences are SGDLS and YYNGEE. CDR3 sequence: CASSVTGMTEAFF. Here the CDR3 DNA reads TGTGCCAGCAGCGTTACAGGGATGACTGAAGCTTTCTTT.

This chain uses TRBV7-2 with TRBJ2-7; possibly TRBD1 for D (6 bases). Trimming shortened V by 4 bases and J by 0 bases, and 13 bases separated the two germline ends. Germline V CDR1 and CDR2: SGHTA, FQGNSA. This CDR3 region has 15 residues. CDR3 sequence reads: CASSSRDTSSYEQYF. CDR3 in DNA: TGTGCCAGCAGCTCTCGGGACACCAGCTCCTACGAGCAGTACTTC.

This clone has a handful of counts. This chain links TRBV30 with TRBJ1-6; D might be TRBD1 (5 bases). Per the germline V gene, CDR1 is GTSNPN and CDR2 is SVGIG (reference sequence). The CDR3 is 15 amino acids. Trimming stripped 3 bases from V and 7 bases from J, with 16 bases between. In nucleotides, the CDR3 is TGTGCCTGGAGGGGGGAAGGGTGGAAAAATTCACCCCTCCACTTT. Translated, it gives CAWRGEGWKNSPLHF.

This chain connects TRBV29-1 to TRBJ1-2; the D gene is possibly TRBD1 (5 bases). This CDR3 region has 13 residues. V was cut by 2 bases and J by 8 bases, with 15 bases left in between. The V gene's germline CDR1 is SQVTM and CDR2 ANQGSEA. CDR3 residues: CSVENLSRGGYTF. The CDR3, as DNA: TGCAGCGTTGAAAATCTGTCGAGGGGCGGCTACACCTTC.

The chain uses TRBV13 and TRBJ1-3, with D unresolved. Deletions cut 1 base from V and 4 bases from J, with 8 bases between. The CDR3 contains 14 residues. Germline CDR1 is PRHDT and CDR2 is FYEKMQ (reference sequence). CDR3: CASSLVEMGNTIYF. CDR3 sequence (DNA): TGTGCCAGCAGCTTAGTGGAGATGGGAAACACCATATATTTT.

CDR3 in amino acids: CASSYGRDTQYF. CDR3 nucleotide sequence: TGTGCCAGCAGCTACGGCCGGGATACGCAGTATTTT. V and J are TRBV7-2 and TRBJ2-3; D call uncertain. Germline CDR1 and CDR2: SGHTA and FQGNSA. The CDR3 extends over 12 amino acids. The V gene lost 4 bases and the J gene lost 6 bases, with 8 bases spanning the gap.

This rearrangement joins TRBV3-1 (or the pseudogene TRBV3-2) to TRBJ2-4; maybe TRBD1 (5 bases). V dropped 5 bases and J dropped 0 bases, with 14 bases sitting between them. CDR1 and CDR2 from the germline V gene are LGHDT and YNNKEL (reference sequence). The CDR3 length is 16 residues. The CDR3 reads CASSDLQGRAKNIQYF. The CDR3 coding sequence is TGTGCCAGCAGCGACCTCCAGGGAAGAGCCAAAAACATTCAGTACTTC.

The chain recombines TRBV2 with TRBJ1-2; no definite D call. Germline loops: CDR1 SNHLY, CDR2 FYNNEI. The CDR3 runs to 13 residues. The V and J ends lost 3 bases and 2 bases respectively, with 7 bases between them. The CDR3 region is CASSEGLNYGYTF. In DNA, the CDR3 is TGTGCCAGCAGTGAGGGTCTCAACTATGGCTACACCTTC.

V and J are TRBV9 and TRBJ2-3, with a tentative D call TRBD2 (5 bases). The V and J ends lost 4 bases and 6 bases respectively, with 9 bases between them. The germline CDR1 and CDR2 sequences are SGDLS and YYNGEE. CDR3 length equals 12 residues. CDR3 DNA: TGTGCCAGCAGCATATCGGGGGATACGCAGTATTTT. It is translated as CASSISGDTQYF.